Shown below are 11 T cell receptor beta chains from a single sample sequenced in a study of spatial heterogeneity in lung cancer. In TCRdb, the 5' RACE reads were re-called with MiXCR into one record per CDR3 protein. The sample has about 41,000 distinct CDR3 sequences, roughly a tenth seen once. Time point defined: blood at routine non-recurrence follow-up after resection. This specimen was PBMCs, taken at follow-up. All receptors come from a female donor with early-stage non-small cell lung cancer.

This clonotype was counted many times. The chain joins TRBV6-2 or TRBV6-3 to TRBJ2-7; D uncertain. Trimming pared 4 bases from V and 2 bases from J, leaving 12 bases between. Germline loops: CDR1 MNHEY, CDR2 SVGEGT. The CDR3 extends over 14 amino acids. The CDR3 sequence is CASSSRALPYEQYF. The CDR3 nucleotides read TGTGCCAGCAGTTCAAGGGCACTCCCCTACGAGCAGTACTTC.

For this clonotype: This sequence may be a read error, since a much larger clone differs from it by one base. Lacking the conserved final phenylalanine or tryptophan, this CDR3 likely reflects a read error. The gene calls are TRBV28 and TRBJ2-1, with D unresolved. CDR1 and CDR2 (germline): MDHEN, SYDVKM. The V end lost 5 bases, the J end lost 8 bases, and 10 bases lay between the germline ends. The CDR3 loop spans 12 amino acids. DNA for the CDR3: TGTGCCAGCAGTCAAAGGATCGATGAGCAGTTCTCC. This sequence encodes CASSQRIDEQFS.

This clonotype was recorded many times. This sequence joins TRBV4-1 and TRBJ1-5; D gene ambiguous. The CDR3 totals 14 residues. The germline V gene encodes CDR1 MGHRA and CDR2 YSYEKL. V lost 3 bases to trimming and J lost 11 bases, with 17 bases between them. CDR3 DNA: TGCGCCAGCAGCCACCCCCTTCAGGCAAGGGCCCAGCATTTT. Amino acids: CASSHPLQARAQHF.

This clonotype was counted at least ten times. The genes are TRBV3-1 and TRBJ1-2; maybe TRBD1 (6 bases). CDR3 length: 16 residues. Germline CDR1 and CDR2: LGHDT and YNNKEL (reference sequence). The ends were cut back, 4 bases at V and 3 bases at J, with 18 bases in the middle. The CDR3: CASSPSARQDYYGYTF. In DNA, the CDR3 is TGTGCCAGCAGCCCTTCGGCGAGACAGGACTACTATGGCTACACCTTC.

There are a few counts of this clonotype. V gene TRBV7-6 combines with J gene TRBJ2-6, with D unresolved. Per the germline V gene, CDR1 is SGHVS and CDR2 is FNYEAQ. Trimming removed 0 bases at V and 4 bases at J, with 4 bases between. This CDR3 is 14 amino acids long. The CDR3 region has the DNA TGTGCCAGCAGCTTAGCGTACGGGGCCAACGTCCTGACTTTC. Translation: CASSLAYGANVLTF.

This clonotype was detected a few times. The chain couples TRBV5-1 to TRBJ2-5, with 8 bases fitting TRBD1. Per the germline V gene, CDR1 is SGHRS and CDR2 is YFSETQ. The CDR3 is made up of 14 amino acids. The V segment lost 4 bases and the J segment 5 bases; nucleotides outside the gene matches: 7. The CDR3 here is CASSATGAVETQYF. In DNA form, the CDR3 reads TGCGCCAGCAGCGCGACAGGGGCCGTTGAGACCCAGTACTTC.

The chain joins TRBV5-1 to TRBJ2-7; possibly TRBD1 for D (6 bases). The germline CDR1 and CDR2 sequences are SGHRS and YFSETQ. This CDR3 spans 15 amino acids. The V and J ends lost 1 base and 2 bases respectively, with 13 bases between them. The CDR3: CASSLRRTATYEQYF. CDR3 in DNA: TGCGCCAGCAGCTTGAGGAGGACAGCTACCTACGAGCAGTACTTC.

The chain links TRBV7-7 to TRBJ1-3; TRBD1 agrees at 8 bases. The CDR3 consists of 15 residues. The germline V gene encodes CDR1 SSHAT and CDR2 FNYEAQ (reference sequence). In DNA form, the CDR3 reads TGTGCTAGCTGCGACAGGGGCCGCTCTGGAAACACCATATATTTT. Protein: CASCDRGRSGNTIYF.

This clonotype has a count of ten or more. The gene calls are TRBV10-3 and TRBJ1-2, with 8 positions matching TRBD1. After removal of 4 bases from V and 8 bases from J, the junction contained 21 bases not matched to a gene. This CDR3 is 18 amino acids long. CDR1 ENHRY and CDR2 SYGVKD come from the germline V gene. CDR3 bases: TGTGCCATCAGTGGAGAGTCGGGACAGGTGCTGACTATGAGGGGCTACACCTTC. Translation: CAISGESGQVLTMRGYTF.

This clonotype was counted between two and nine times. This sequence joins TRBV7-2 and TRBJ2-1, with 12 bases matching TRBD2. Germline V lookup: CDR1 SGHTA, CDR2 FQGNSA. V lost 2 bases and J lost 6; bases outside the gene matches: 5. The CDR3 consists of 16 residues. The CDR3: CASSLSPGLAGNEQFF. CDR3 sequence (DNA): TGTGCCAGCAGCTTAAGCCCGGGACTAGCGGGCAATGAGCAGTTCTTC. Supplemented by reference TRBV7-2 and TRBJ2-1, the full variable domain reads GAGVSQSPSNKVTEKGKDVELRCDPISGHTALYWYRQSLGQGLEFLIYFQGNSAPDKSGLPSDRFSAERTGGSVSTLTIQRTQQEDSAVYLCASSLSPGLAGNEQFFGPGTRLTVL.

In its sample, this clonotype was seen many times. The rearrangement uses TRBV20-1 and TRBJ2-5; D unclear. Trimming took off 0 bases at V and 3 bases at J, with 2 bases between the two ends. The germline CDR1 and CDR2 sequences are DFQATT and SNEGSKA (reference sequence). The CDR3 length is 11 residues. CDR3 nucleotide sequence: TGCAGTGCTAGAGATAAAGAGACCCAGTACTTC. Protein sequence: CSARDKETQYF.